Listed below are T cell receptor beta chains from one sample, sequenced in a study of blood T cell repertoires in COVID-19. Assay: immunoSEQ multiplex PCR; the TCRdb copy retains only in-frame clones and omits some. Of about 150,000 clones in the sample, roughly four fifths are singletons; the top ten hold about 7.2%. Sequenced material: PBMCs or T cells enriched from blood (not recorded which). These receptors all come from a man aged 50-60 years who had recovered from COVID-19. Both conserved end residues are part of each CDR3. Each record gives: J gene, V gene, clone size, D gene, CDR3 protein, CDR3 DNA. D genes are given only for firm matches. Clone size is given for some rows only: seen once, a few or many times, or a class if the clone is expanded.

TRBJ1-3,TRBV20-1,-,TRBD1,CSASDGGTGSGNTIYF,TGCAGTGCTAGTGATGGCGGGACAGGCTCTGGAAACACCATATATTTT
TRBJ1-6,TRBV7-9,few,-,CASSLTGLNSPLHF,TGTGCCAGCAGCTTAACAGGGCTGAATTCACCCCTCCACTTT
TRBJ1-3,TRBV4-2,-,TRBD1,CASSQEDRGSGNTIYF,TGTGCCAGCAGCCAAGAGGACAGGGGATCTGGAAACACCATATATTTT
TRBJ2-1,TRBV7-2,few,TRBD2,CASSLELAGGRDEQFF,TGTGCCAGCAGCTTAGAACTAGCGGGGGGCCGCGATGAGCAGTTCTTC
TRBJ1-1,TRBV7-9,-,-,CASSLGTPNTEAFF,TGTGCCAGCAGCTTAGGGACACCTAACACTGAAGCTTTCTTT
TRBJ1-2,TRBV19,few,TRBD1,CASSTVQTGGRSYGYTF,TGTGCCAGTAGTACCGTACAAACAGGGGGCAGGAGCTATGGCTACACCTTC
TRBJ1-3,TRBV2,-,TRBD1,CASTYGGGQWGNTIYF,TGTGCCAGCACCTACGGAGGGGGACAGTGGGGAAACACCATATATTTT
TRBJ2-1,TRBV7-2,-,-,CASSLANNEQFF,TGTGCCAGCAGCTTAGCTAACAATGAGCAGTTCTTC
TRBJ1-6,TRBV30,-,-,CAWSRGHSPLHF,TGTGCCTGGAGTCGAGGGCATTCACCCCTCCACTTT
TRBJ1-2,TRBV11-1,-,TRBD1,CASSQRQGLGYTF,TGTGCCAGCAGCCAAAGACAGGGTCTGGGCTACACCTTC
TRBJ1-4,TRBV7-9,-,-,CASSLARQTTNEKLFF,TGTGCCAGCAGCTTAGCCCGACAGACAACTAATGAAAAACTGTTTTTT
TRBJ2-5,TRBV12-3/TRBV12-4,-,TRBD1,CASRRQGVETQYF,TGTGCCAGCAGACGACAGGGTGTGGAGACCCAGTACTTC
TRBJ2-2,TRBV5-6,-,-,CASSLRSGANTGELFF,TGTGCCAGCAGCTTACGGTCGGGTGCGAACACCGGGGAGCTGTTTTTT
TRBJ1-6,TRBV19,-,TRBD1,CASSETGVNSPLHF,TGTGCCAGTAGTGAAACAGGGGTAAATTCACCCCTCCACTTT
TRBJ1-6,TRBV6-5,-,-,CASSLDRNSPLHF,TGTGCCAGCAGTCTGGACAGAAATTCACCCCTCCACTTT
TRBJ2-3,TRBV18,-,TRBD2,CASSPTGGGTDTQYF,TGTGCCAGCTCACCGACTGGCGGGGGTACAGATACGCAGTATTTT